The 13 T cell receptor beta chains given below trace back to one sample, sequenced in a study of neurological immune-mediated disorders (dated by TCRdb to the late 2010s). Taken with the paper, the label for time point translates to: longitudinal time-point 3. Libraries were constructed by 5' RACE. The sequencer listed for this sample is Illumina HiSeq 2500. Through fastp at Q25 and MiXCR, TCRdb rebuilt clones from the public reads, retaining in-frame beta chains. A single entry per CDR3 protein holds the most common genes and DNA from its merged rows. Across this sample there are some 89,000 distinct CDR3 sequences, with 4.3% seen only once. The ten largest clones capture less than 7.5% of the sample. The sequenced sample consisted of PBMCs. These TCRs come from a woman aged 55-75 years with multiple sclerosis.

Many counts were recorded for this clonotype. This chain links TRBV9 with TRBJ2-7; TRBD2 agrees at 7 bases. Trimming cost V 0 bases and J 0 bases; bases outside gene matches: 3. From germline, CDR1 is SGDLS and CDR2 YYNGEE. The CDR3 is made up of 15 amino acids. The CDR3 here is CASSVALAASYEQYF. CDR3 sequence (DNA): TGTGCCAGCAGCGTAGCCCTAGCGGCCTCCTACGAGCAGTACTTC.

This clonotype was found many times. The chain is built from TRBV25-1 and TRBJ1-5, with TRBD1 matching 7 bases. CDR3 length: 14 residues. With 4 bases clipped from V and 7 bases from J, the junction kept 7 bases outside the gene matches. The germline gives CDR1 MGHDK, CDR2 SYGVNS. The DNA of the CDR3 is TGTGCCAGCAGTGGGTCGACAGGGCGACAGCCCCAGCATTTT. Translation gives CASSGSTGRQPQHF.

This clonotype was recorded at least ten times. V gene TRBV7-2 combines with J gene TRBJ1-5; no clear D. The CDR3 spans 14 residues. V shed 1 base and J shed 10 bases, with 14 bases lying between them. The germline V gene has CDR1 SGHTA and CDR2 FQGNSA. CDR3 sequence reads: CASSLDSERRPQHF. Written as DNA, the CDR3 is TGTGCCAGCAGCTTAGACAGTGAACGTCGACCCCAGCATTTT.

This clonotype was counted at least ten times. This chain connects TRBV20-1 to TRBJ1-1; no definite D call. The CDR3 loop spans 13 amino acids. V dropped 1 base and J dropped 0 bases, with 6 bases sitting between them. Germline lookup yields CDR1 DFQATT and CDR2 SNEGSKA (reference sequence). The CDR3, as DNA: TGCAGTGCTAGAGTACGGGTGAACACTGAAGCTTTCTTT. It encodes CSARVRVNTEAFF.

This clonotype was seen ten or more times. The V gene is TRBV29-1, the J gene TRBJ1-1; a weak D match, TRBD1 (6 bases). Trimming left V 6 bases short and J 0 bases short, with 14 bases between. Per germline, CDR1 SQVTM and CDR2 ANQGSEA. The CDR3 runs 14 residues. Here the CDR3 reads CSVGAPGLNTEAFF. CDR3 coding DNA: TGCAGCGTGGGGGCGCCGGGTTTGAACACTGAAGCTTTCTTT.

The table lists this clonotype with many counts. This chain links TRBV5-6 with TRBJ2-5, with TRBD2 identical over 8 bases. J lost 2 bases, V lost 4 bases, and 7 bases had no gene match. Germline CDR1 SGHDT, CDR2 YYEEEE. The CDR3 length is 15 residues. CDR3 sequence reads: CASSPGGRGQETQYF. DNA for the CDR3: TGTGCCAGCAGCCCGGGGGGGCGGGGACAAGAGACCCAGTACTTC. Together with reference TRBV5-6 and TRBJ2-5, the CDR3 gives the full variable domain: DAGVTQSPTHLIKTRGQQVTLRCSPKSGHDTVSWYQQALGQGPQFIFQYYEEEERQRGNFPDRFSGHQFPNYSSELNVNALLLGDSALYLCASSPGGRGQETQYFGPGTRLLVL.

This clonotype was detected ten times or more. This chain uses TRBV5-1 with TRBJ2-2; the match to TRBD1 covers 7 bases. The CDR3 has 14 amino acids. The germline CDR1 and CDR2 sequences are SGHRS and YFSETQ. V lost 4 bases and J lost 7; bases outside the gene matches: 7. The CDR3 DNA reads TGCGCCAGCAGCCCTACAGGGGCGGACGGGGAGCTGTTTTTT. Amino acids: CASSPTGADGELFF. The full variable domain, completed using reference TRBV5-1 and TRBJ2-2, is KAGVTQTPRYLIKTRGQQVTLSCSPISGHRSVSWYQQTPGQGLQFLFEYFSETQRNKGNFPGRFSGRQFSNSRSEMNVSTLELGDSALYLCASSPTGADGELFFGEGSRLTVL.

The sample holds many counts of this clonotype. The chain employs TRBV20-1 and TRBJ1-1; perhaps TRBD1 as D (6 bases). V dropped 2 bases and J dropped 5 bases, with 18 bases sitting between them. The CDR3 consists of 15 residues. Germline lookup yields CDR1 DFQATT and CDR2 SNEGSKA (reference sequence). The CDR3 here is CSARQRTLQGTEAFF. Here the CDR3 DNA reads TGCAGTGCTAGACAGCGAACCTTACAGGGAACTGAAGCTTTCTTT.

At least ten counts were recorded for this clonotype. The J gene is TRBJ1-2, the V gene TRBV5-1; the match to TRBD1 covers 7 bases. Germline V CDR1 and CDR2: SGHRS, YFSETQ. The CDR3 totals 14 residues. With 0 bases clipped from V and 8 bases from J, the junction kept 7 bases outside the gene matches. CDR3 sequence (DNA): TGCGCCAGCAGCTTGGACGAGGGGGCGCGGGGCTACACCTTC. Translation gives CASSLDEGARGYTF.

There are a few counts of this clonotype. The J gene is TRBJ2-2, the V gene TRBV11-2, with a weak D call TRBD2 (6 bases). V gave up 6 bases and J gave up 4 bases, with 12 bases separating them. CDR3 length: 14 amino acids. Germline V lookup: CDR1 SGHAT, CDR2 FQNNGV. CDR3 in DNA: TGTGCCAGCAGGTACCATAGCGGCACCGGGGAGCTGTTTTTT. Translated, it gives CASRYHSGTGELFF.

This clonotype was found many times. This chain connects TRBV11-1 to TRBJ1-1, with 8 bases matching TRBD1. Losses at the gene ends were 10 bases for V and 7 bases for J; bases not matched to a gene: 11. This CDR3 comprises 13 residues. Looked up from germline, CDR1 is SGHAT and CDR2 is FQDESV (reference sequence). CDR3 protein: CATRQDRVHEAFF. DNA for the CDR3: TGTGCCACCAGGCAGGACAGGGTTCATGAAGCTTTCTTT.

The chain is built from TRBV10-1 and TRBJ1-2, with D possibly matching TRBD1 (5 bases). Germline lookup yields CDR1 WNHNN and CDR2 SYGVQD (reference sequence). Trimming left V 4 bases short and J 5 bases short, with 11 bases between. The CDR3 sequence is 13 residues long. CDR3 region: CASSGAGQYGYTF. In nucleotides, the CDR3 is TGCGCCAGCAGTGGTGCAGGGCAATATGGCTACACCTTC.

This clonotype occurred many times. The chain joins TRBV5-1 to TRBJ2-5; 16 positions match TRBD2. The CDR3 spans 17 residues. CDR1 and CDR2 (germline): SGHRS, YFSETQ. V trimming: 4 bases; J trimming: 5 bases; junction bases outside the gene matches: 8. CDR3 sequence (DNA): TGCGCCAGCAGCGCGCCGGGACTAGCGGGGGGGCTGGAGACCCAGTACTTC. It is translated as CASSAPGLAGGLETQYF.